Listed here are 2 T cell receptor beta chains from one sample, sequenced in a study of graft-versus-host responses after intestinal transplantation. Generated by immunoSEQ multiplex PCR, the TCRdb table keeps only in-frame clones and is missing some. The sample contains about 19,000 clones, 90% of which appear only once. This specimen was PBMCs, taken around 350 days after transplant. The receptor set was obtained from a human patient who received an intestinal transplant, so some T cells may come from the graft donor.

The chain is built from TRBV7-2 and TRBJ1-5, with D perhaps TRBD1 (5 bases). Trimming left V 1 base short and J 2 bases short, with 6 bases between. The CDR3 loop spans 14 amino acids. Germline-derived CDR1 and CDR2 are SGHTA and FQGNSA. The chain's CDR3 is CASSLVRGNQPQHF. The CDR3 DNA follows: TGTGCCAGCAGCTTAGTCAGGGGCAATCAGCCCCAGCATTTT.

CDR3 amino acids: CASSVDRGPQYF. The CDR3 DNA reads as TGTGCCAGCAGCGTAGATAGGGGGCCCCAGTACTTC. J is TRBJ2-5 and V is TRBV9, with 7 bases identical to TRBD1. V lost 0 bases and J lost 9; bases outside the gene matches: 2. This CDR3 is built from 12 residues. The germline V gene has CDR1 SGDLS and CDR2 YYNGEE.